Below are 6 T cell receptor beta chains sequenced from a single sample in a study of cytomegalovirus exposure and HLA in healthy donors. PCR amplification relied on 60 Vbeta primers (plus 13 Jbeta primers). Produced via immunoSEQ multiplex PCR; TCRdb's table is partial and in-frame only. The sample lists 150,000 to 200,000 clones, 70% to 90% occurring once. Source material: PBMCs. These receptors were obtained from a woman aged 18 to 35 in good health and CMV-seronegative.

V usage is TRBV28 and J usage is TRBJ2-1; D call uncertain. This CDR3 region has 15 residues. In germline, CDR1 is MDHEN, CDR2 SYDVKM. V was cut by 3 bases and J by 0 bases, with 9 bases left in between. The CDR3 loop is CASSFSPSSYNEQFF. CDR3 DNA: TGTGCCAGCAGTTTTTCCCCGAGCTCCTACAATGAGCAGTTCTTC.

V and J are TRBV7-8 and TRBJ1-5, with TRBD1 as a possible D gene (6 bases). The CDR3 spans 13 residues. Germline V gene lookup returns CDR1 SGHVS and CDR2 FQNEAQ. V was pared by 3 bases and J by 6 bases, with 9 bases between. Here the CDR3 DNA reads TGTGCCAGCAGCTTTCAGGGGAGTCAGCCCCAGCATTTT. This gives the protein CASSFQGSQPQHF.

The CDR3 bases are TGTGCCAGCAAAACAGGCGGCTATGGCTACACCTTC. This translates into CASKTGGYGYTF. This sequence joins TRBV6-5 and TRBJ1-2; maybe TRBD1 (5 bases). The CDR3 totals 12 residues. The V and J ends lost 7 bases and 4 bases respectively, with 10 bases between them. Germline V gives CDR1 MNHEY, CDR2 SVGAGI.

This clone came up once. The genes are TRBV5-4 and TRBJ2-3, with a possible D match to TRBD1 (6 bases). The V and J ends lost 0 bases and 4 bases respectively, with 6 bases between them. This CDR3 is 13 amino acids long. CDR1 SGHNT and CDR2 YYREEE come from the germline V gene (reference sequence). The CDR3 reads CASSLDRADTQYF. The CDR3 DNA follows: TGTGCCAGCAGCTTGGACAGGGCAGATACGCAGTATTTT.

The rearrangement links TRBV9 to TRBJ1-1; 10 bases align to TRBD1. Germline V CDR1 and CDR2: SGDLS, YYNGEE. This CDR3 region has 15 residues. V shed 6 bases, J shed 5 bases, and the junction held 10 bases outside the gene matches. CDR3 in amino acids: CASTVGWTGGTEAFF. DNA for the CDR3: TGTGCCAGCACCGTTGGGTGGACAGGGGGAACTGAAGCTTTCTTT.

The chain carries TRBV19 and TRBJ2-2; maybe TRBD1 (5 bases). The CDR3 length is 17 residues. V lost 5 bases, J lost 4 bases, and 20 bases lay in between. The germline CDR1 and CDR2 sequences are LNHDA and SQIVND (reference sequence). The CDR3 loop is CASSLRKGAQVTGELFF. The DNA of the CDR3 is TGTGCCAGTAGTCTCAGGAAAGGGGCTCAAGTCACCGGGGAGCTGTTTTTT.